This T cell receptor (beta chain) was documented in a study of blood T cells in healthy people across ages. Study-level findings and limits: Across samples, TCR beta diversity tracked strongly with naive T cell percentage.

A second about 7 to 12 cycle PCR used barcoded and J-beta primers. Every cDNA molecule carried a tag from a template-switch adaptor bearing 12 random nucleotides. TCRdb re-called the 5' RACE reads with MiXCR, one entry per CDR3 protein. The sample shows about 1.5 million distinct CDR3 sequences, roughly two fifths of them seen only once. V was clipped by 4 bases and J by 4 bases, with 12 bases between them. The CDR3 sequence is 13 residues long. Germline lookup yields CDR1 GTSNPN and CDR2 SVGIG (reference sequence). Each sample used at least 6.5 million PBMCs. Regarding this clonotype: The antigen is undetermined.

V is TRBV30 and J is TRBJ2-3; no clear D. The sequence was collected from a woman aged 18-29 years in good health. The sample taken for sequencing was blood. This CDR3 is CAWTEGSADTQYF. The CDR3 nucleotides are TGTGCCTGGACGGAAGGGTCTGCAGATACGCAGTATTTT. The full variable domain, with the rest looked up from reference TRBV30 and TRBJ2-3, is SQTIHQWPATLVQPVGSPLSLECTVEGTSNPNLYWYRQAAGRGLQLLFYSVGIGQISSEVPQNLSASRPQDRQFILSSKKLLLSDSGFYLCAWTEGSADTQYFGPGTRLTVL.